These T cell receptor beta chains were read from a single sample in a study of OX40 agonist ivuxolimab in advanced cancers. The table came from immunoSEQ multiplex PCR; TCRdb's copy has only in-frame clones and leaves some out. The table lists some 44,000 clones, around 88% of them singletons. This specimen was CD4+ or CD8+ T cells sorted from blood, taken in a trial of the OX40 agonist ivuxolimab. The receptors shown here come from an adult with an advanced solid tumor such as melanoma, head and neck, liver or kidney cancer. CDR3s include the opening cysteine and the closing phenylalanine or tryptophan. The D gene is left open where the match is weak. Size is stated for part of the rows, as once, few or many counts, or as a class when the clone is expanded.

abundance: few
v_gene: TRBV15
j_gene: TRBJ2-1
d_gene: TRBD2
CDR3nt: TGTGCCACCAGCAGTGGAAAGAGCTTGGGAGGGGCGTCTAGCAATGAGCAGTTCTTC
CDR3aa: CATSSGKSLGGASSNEQFF

abundance: .
v_gene: TRBV10-3
j_gene: TRBJ2-3
d_gene: .
CDR3nt: TGTGCCATCAGTGAGCGGACAGGCACAGATACGCAGTATTTT
CDR3aa: CAISERTGTDTQYF

abundance: .
v_gene: TRBV5-1
j_gene: TRBJ1-5
d_gene: TRBD1
CDR3nt: TGCGCCAGCAGCCCCCGGACAGGGGTGGGGCAGCCCCAGCATTTT
CDR3aa: CASSPRTGVGQPQHF

abundance: .
v_gene: TRBV5-1
j_gene: TRBJ2-2
d_gene: TRBD2
CDR3nt: TGCGCCAGCAAACTTATAGCGGGAGGAGGTACCGGGGAGCTGTTTTTT
CDR3aa: CASKLIAGGGTGELFF

abundance: .
v_gene: TRBV10-3
j_gene: TRBJ1-1
d_gene: .
CDR3nt: TGTGCCATCAGCGAACCCTTGAACACTGAAGCTTTCTTT
CDR3aa: CAISEPLNTEAFF

abundance: .
v_gene: TRBV4-1
j_gene: TRBJ1-1
d_gene: .
CDR3nt: TGCGCCAGCAGCCAAGATCCAAGCGGACATCCAAGACTGAACACTGAAGCTTTCTTT
CDR3aa: CASSQDPSGHPRLNTEAFF

abundance: .
v_gene: TRBV28
j_gene: TRBJ1-1
d_gene: TRBD1
CDR3nt: TGTGCCAGCATTCGACCCGGACAGGGTAGGTACACTGAAGCTTTCTTT
CDR3aa: CASIRPGQGRYTEAFF

abundance: .
v_gene: TRBV6-6
j_gene: TRBJ1-1
d_gene: TRBD1
CDR3nt: TGTGCCAGCAGCCCCAGGGGGGGGGACACTGAAGCTTTCTTT
CDR3aa: CASSPRGGDTEAFF

abundance: .
v_gene: TRBV5-6
j_gene: TRBJ2-7
d_gene: .
CDR3nt: TGTGCCAGCAGCTTAGAGGGGACCCGCTACGAGCAGTACTTC
CDR3aa: CASSLEGTRYEQYF

abundance: .
v_gene: TRBV9
j_gene: TRBJ2-7
d_gene: TRBD1
CDR3nt: TGTGCCAGCAGCGGGGGACAGGGAGCTTCTACCGAGCAGTACTTC
CDR3aa: CASSGGQGASTEQYF

abundance: .
v_gene: TRBV25-1
j_gene: TRBJ2-3
d_gene: TRBD2
CDR3nt: TGTGCCAGCAGTGAATATGGCGGGAGTTCCTATACGCAGTATTTT
CDR3aa: CASSEYGGSSYTQYF

abundance: few
v_gene: TRBV7-9
j_gene: TRBJ1-6
d_gene: TRBD1
CDR3nt: TGTGCCAGCAGCGTAGGGACAGGGAATTCACCCCTCCACTTT
CDR3aa: CASSVGTGNSPLHF

abundance: .
v_gene: TRBV2
j_gene: TRBJ1-5
d_gene: .
CDR3nt: TGTGCCAGCTACGAGGGAAGGGGCAATCAGCCCCAGCATTTT
CDR3aa: CASYEGRGNQPQHF

abundance: .
v_gene: TRBV19
j_gene: TRBJ2-1
d_gene: TRBD2
CDR3nt: TGTGCCAGTAGTGGTCCAGGGACTAGCTTCTACAATGAGCAGTTCTTC
CDR3aa: CASSGPGTSFYNEQFF

abundance: .
v_gene: TRBV19
j_gene: TRBJ1-1
d_gene: TRBD1
CDR3nt: TGTGCCAGTAGTATTAACAGGGGGGGTGGCACTGAAGCTTTCTTT
CDR3aa: CASSINRGGGTEAFF

abundance: .
v_gene: TRBV21-1
j_gene: TRBJ1-2
d_gene: .
CDR3nt: TGTGCCAGCAGCTCCCCCGGGGACCTCTATGGCTACACCTTC
CDR3aa: CASSSPGDLYGYTF

abundance: .
v_gene: TRBV18
j_gene: TRBJ2-7
d_gene: .
CDR3nt: TGTGCCAGCTCAATGGCTAGCACCTCCTACGAGCAGTACTTC
CDR3aa: CASSMASTSYEQYF

abundance: .
v_gene: TRBV11-2
j_gene: TRBJ1-1
d_gene: .
CDR3nt: TGTGCCAGCAGCTTACGAAACCCTCAATCAGGACCAAACACTGAAGCTTTCTTT
CDR3aa: CASSLRNPQSGPNTEAFF

abundance: .
v_gene: TRBV5-4
j_gene: TRBJ1-4
d_gene: TRBD1
CDR3nt: TGTGCCAGCAGCGCTACGGCAGGGGGCCCCGCAACTAATGAAAAACTGTTTTTT
CDR3aa: CASSATAGGPATNEKLFF

abundance: .
v_gene: TRBV4-3
j_gene: TRBJ1-6
d_gene: .
CDR3nt: TGCGCCAGCAGCCAAGATCTTCCCGGGACGGGTTCACCCCTCCACTTT
CDR3aa: CASSQDLPGTGSPLHF

abundance: .
v_gene: TRBV29-1
j_gene: TRBJ2-3
d_gene: TRBD2
CDR3nt: TGCAGCGTTGTAGGCGCGGGGGGAGGGTCAGATACGCAGTATTTT
CDR3aa: CSVVGAGGGSDTQYF

abundance: .
v_gene: TRBV2
j_gene: TRBJ1-5
d_gene: .
CDR3nt: TGTGCCTCTAGTAGGGAAGGCAATCAGCCCCAGCATTTT
CDR3aa: CASSREGNQPQHF

abundance: .
v_gene: TRBV30
j_gene: TRBJ2-7
d_gene: .
CDR3nt: TGTGCCTGGAGTGTACAATGGGAACCTCGGAACGAGCAGTACTTC
CDR3aa: CAWSVQWEPRNEQYF

abundance: .
v_gene: TRBV6-6
j_gene: TRBJ2-5
d_gene: .
CDR3nt: TGTGCCAGCAGTTACCCAGGGGATCTCCAAGAGACCCAGTACTTC
CDR3aa: CASSYPGDLQETQYF

abundance: .
v_gene: TRBV28
j_gene: TRBJ1-1
d_gene: .
CDR3nt: TGTGCCAGCAGTTTAGTGGATACTGAAGCTTTCTTT
CDR3aa: CASSLVDTEAFF

abundance: .
v_gene: TRBV28
j_gene: TRBJ1-2
d_gene: .
CDR3nt: TGTGCCAGCAGTTTCTCCGGGGCTCAGAACTATGGCTACACCTTC
CDR3aa: CASSFSGAQNYGYTF

abundance: .
v_gene: TRBV30
j_gene: TRBJ1-1
d_gene: .
CDR3nt: TGTGCCTGGAGTGAGGACTCTGCGACTGAAGCTTTCTTT
CDR3aa: CAWSEDSATEAFF

abundance: .
v_gene: TRBV14
j_gene: TRBJ2-2
d_gene: TRBD1
CDR3nt: TGTGCCAGCAGCCTTACCCGGACAGGGTGGGCCGGGGAGCTGTTTTTT
CDR3aa: CASSLTRTGWAGELFF

abundance: .
v_gene: TRBV25-1
j_gene: TRBJ2-3
d_gene: TRBD2
CDR3nt: TGTGCCAGCAGTGAGGTTGGCGGGGGGACAGATACGCAGTATTTT
CDR3aa: CASSEVGGGTDTQYF

abundance: .
v_gene: TRBV7-3
j_gene: TRBJ1-2
d_gene: .
CDR3nt: TGTGCCAGCAGCGCCCGGCCTGGCTATGGCTACACCTTC
CDR3aa: CASSARPGYGYTF

abundance: .
v_gene: TRBV7-3
j_gene: TRBJ2-7
d_gene: .
CDR3nt: TGTGCCAGCAGCTTAAATCCTGACAGTTACGAGCAGTACTTC
CDR3aa: CASSLNPDSYEQYF

abundance: .
v_gene: TRBV5-1
j_gene: TRBJ2-5
d_gene: TRBD2
CDR3nt: TGCGCCAGCAGCTTGACTCTAGCGGGGGGACCAGAGACCCAGTACTTC
CDR3aa: CASSLTLAGGPETQYF

abundance: .
v_gene: TRBV7-9
j_gene: TRBJ1-3
d_gene: .
CDR3nt: TGTGCCAGCAGCCACAGGGTACCTGGAAACACCATATATTTT
CDR3aa: CASSHRVPGNTIYF

abundance: .
v_gene: TRBV5-6
j_gene: TRBJ2-2
d_gene: .
CDR3nt: TGTGCCAGCAGCTCCGCGAAACAGGAACCCACGAACACCGGGGAGCTGTTTTTT
CDR3aa: CASSSAKQEPTNTGELFF